A few counts support the clone carrying this T cell receptor beta chain. The antigen is undetermined. This sample is part of a study of regulatory T cells in long-lasting Graves disease. Study as a whole: Those Graves' patients who were newly diagnosed had been on antithyroid drugs under 3 months. Study-wide findings and caveats: Persistent disease was characterized by preferential usage of TRBV28, TRBJ1-2 and TRBJ2-5.

Arm-PCR of CDR3 regions with iRepertoire HTBI primers generated TCR beta libraries. Each CDR3 protein is one row after TCRdb ran MiXCR on the multiplex PCR reads. The table lists hundreds of thousands of distinct CDR3 sequences, roughly 16% of them singletons. V lost 6 bases to trimming and J lost 0 bases, with 12 bases between them. Germline V gene sequence: CDR1 LNHDA, CDR2 SQIVND (reference sequence). This CDR3 spans 15 amino acids. As for time point: newly diagnosed GD, antithyroid drugs for less than 3 months. With RNA extracted from PBMCs as input, the TCR library was made. These records were also assigned to another study, of T cells in Graves' hyperthyroidism and ophthalmopathy. That source adds: In making diagnoses, clinical symptoms, serum thyroxine and TRAb, thyroid ultrasound and orbital computed tomography were all used.

The starting material was peripheral blood mononuclear cells (PBMCs), obtained at new diagnosis, from a patient treated with antithyroid drugs. The origin of this receptor is a woman aged 30 to 39 with Graves disease. The J gene is TRBJ2-1, the V gene TRBV19; no clear D gene. The CDR3 nucleotides read TGTGCCAGTAGATTTGCTACGAGCTCCTACAATGAGCAGTTCTTC. It encodes CASRFATSSYNEQFF.